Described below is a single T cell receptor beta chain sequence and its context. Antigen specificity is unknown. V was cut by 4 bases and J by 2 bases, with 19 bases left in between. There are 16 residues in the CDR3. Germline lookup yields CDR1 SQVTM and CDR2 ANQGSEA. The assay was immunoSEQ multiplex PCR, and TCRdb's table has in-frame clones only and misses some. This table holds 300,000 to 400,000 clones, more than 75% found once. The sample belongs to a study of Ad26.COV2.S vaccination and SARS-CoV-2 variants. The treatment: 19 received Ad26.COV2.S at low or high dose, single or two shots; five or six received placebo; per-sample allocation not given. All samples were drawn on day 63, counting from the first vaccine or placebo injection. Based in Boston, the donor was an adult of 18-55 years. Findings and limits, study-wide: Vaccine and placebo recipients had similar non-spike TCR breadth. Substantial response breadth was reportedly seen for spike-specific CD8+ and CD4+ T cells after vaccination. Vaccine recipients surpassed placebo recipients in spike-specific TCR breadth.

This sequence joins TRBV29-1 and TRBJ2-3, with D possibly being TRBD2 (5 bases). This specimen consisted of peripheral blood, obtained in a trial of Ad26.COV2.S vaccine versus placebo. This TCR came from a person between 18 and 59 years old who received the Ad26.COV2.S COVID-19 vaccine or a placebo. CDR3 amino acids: CSVVGVRAGHTDTQYF. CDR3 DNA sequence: TGCAGCGTTGTGGGAGTCCGGGCGGGTCACACAGATACGCAGTATTTT.